The clone carrying this T cell receptor beta chain appeared a few times. CD25-based Treg depletion was applied to purified naive CD4+ T cells. One entry per CDR3 protein results from TCRdb running MiXCR on the 5' RACE reads. The sample holds roughly 55,000 distinct CDR3 sequences, approximately 23% seen once. Trimming removed 0 bases at V and 8 bases at J, with 13 bases between. CDR1 and CDR2 from the germline V gene are DFQATT and SNEGSKA (reference sequence). The CDR3 extends over 14 amino acids. The sequence derives from a female donor with breast cancer. Sequences were obtained from tumor-infiltrating naive CD4+ T cells sorted from the breast tumor. Subset denoted: naive CD4+ T cells, CD4+CD45RA+CD25-. The chain has TRBV20-1 and TRBJ1-4; D is perhaps TRBD1 (5 bases). This CDR3 is CSARDGGNGEKLFF. In DNA form, the CDR3 reads TGCAGTGCTAGAGACGGGGGGAATGGGGAAAAACTGTTTTTT.